These 15 T cell receptor beta chains were sequenced from one sample in a study of blood T cell repertoires in COVID-19. Assay: immunoSEQ multiplex PCR; the TCRdb copy retains only in-frame clones and omits some. The sample contains fewer than 400,000 clones, around 87% of which appear only once. The sequencing sample was made of peripheral blood. The receptors were gathered from a human donor in a cohort sampled during active COVID-19.

This clone is a singleton in its sample. The chain joins TRBV7-7 to TRBJ2-7; 10 bases are a match to TRBD1. After removal of 3 bases from V and 2 bases from J, the junction contained 4 bases not matched to a gene. This CDR3 comprises 15 residues. The V gene's germline CDR1 is SSHAT and CDR2 FNYEAQ (reference sequence). CDR3: CASSLRQGATYEQYF. Here the CDR3 DNA reads TGTGCCAGCAGCTTGCGACAGGGGGCGACCTACGAGCAGTACTTC.

The chain combines TRBV13 with TRBJ2-7; TRBD2 matches at 12 bases. J gave up 3 bases and V 1 base, and 4 bases lay outside the gene matches. Germline CDR1 reads PRHDT; CDR2 reads FYEKMQ (reference sequence). CDR3 size: 16 residues. CDR3 sequence: CASSLVASGRVYEQYF. DNA for the CDR3: TGTGCCAGCAGCTTAGTCGCTAGCGGGAGGGTCTACGAGCAGTACTTC.

Here the CDR3 reads CASSYRQGAGRETQYF. CDR3 nucleotides: TGTGCCAGCAGTTACCGCCAGGGGGCAGGTCGAGAGACCCAGTACTTC. The V gene is TRBV6-2 or TRBV6-3, the J gene TRBJ2-5, with 8 nucleotides matching TRBD1. Losses at the gene ends were 2 bases for V and 4 bases for J; bases not matched to a gene: 9. The CDR3 is 16 residues long. Germline V gene data show CDR1 as MNHEY and CDR2 as SVGEGT.

A few counts support this clone. It is unclear where the CDR3 begins or ends on the DNA, so no DNA is shown, and the CDR3 is as TCRdb lists it. The gene calls are TRBV21-1 and TRBJ1-5. TRBV21-1 corresponds to a pseudogene. The CDR3 sequence runs 14 residues, both termini included. The CDR3 here is CASSWGGGNQPQHF.

This clone was seen only a few times. The CDR3 nucleotides read TGTGCCAGCACCAAGACCGGGACTACGGGGACCCAGTACTTC. Protein: CASTKTGTTGTQYF. The V and J genes are TRBV7-9 and TRBJ2-5, with 7 nucleotides matching TRBD2. J was trimmed by 7 bases and V by 7 bases; bases with no gene match: 12. This CDR3 spans 14 amino acids. Germline V gives CDR1 SEHNR, CDR2 FQNEAQ (reference sequence).

This chain connects TRBV3-1 (or the pseudogene TRBV3-2) to TRBJ2-5; 8 nucleotides agree with TRBD2. The CDR3 is 16 residues long. Trimming at V came to 8 bases and at J to 3 bases, leaving 14 bases not matched to a gene. Germline V CDR1 and CDR2: LGHDT, YNNKEL (reference sequence). CDR3 bases: TGTGCCAGCGAAACGACGGGGGGGCGGAGGGAAGAGACCCAGTACTTC. Translated: CASETTGGRREETQYF.

J is TRBJ2-6 and V is TRBV27, with 7 bases lining up with TRBD1. Germline values: CDR1 MNHEY, CDR2 SMNVEV (reference sequence). The CDR3 spans 18 residues. V dropped 2 bases and J dropped 0; count of bases not matched to a gene: 7. CDR3: CASSLRARGLSGANVLTF. The CDR3 DNA follows: TGTGCCAGCAGTTTAAGAGCGAGGGGGCTCTCTGGGGCCAACGTCCTGACTTTC.

V and J are TRBV11-3 and TRBJ1-6; the D is unclear. This CDR3 has 14 residues. The germline gives CDR1 SGHNT, CDR2 YENEEA. The V end was cut by 1 base, the J end by 5 bases, with 6 bases between. The CDR3 nucleotides are TGTGCCAGCAGCTTAGCGGGAAATAATTCACCCCTCCACTTT. Amino acid sequence: CASSLAGNNSPLHF.

V usage is TRBV5-5 and J usage is TRBJ1-4; 9 bases fit TRBD1. The germline gives CDR1 SGHKS, CDR2 YYEKEE (reference sequence). V gave up 2 bases and J gave up 7 bases; unmatched junction bases: 3. This CDR3 is built from 14 residues. CDR3 DNA: TGTGCCAGCAGCTTAACAGGGGGCCTTGAAAAACTGTTTTTT. Translating it yields CASSLTGGLEKLFF.

The rearrangement joins TRBV7-9 to TRBJ2-3, with 10 bases identical to TRBD2. V lost 1 base to trimming and J lost 2 bases; unmatched junction nucleotides: 6. In germline, CDR1 is SEHNR, CDR2 FQNEAQ (reference sequence). The length of the CDR3 is 17 residues. The DNA for the CDR3 is TGTGCCAGCAGCTTAGGGGGACTAGCGTATCTCACAGATACGCAGTATTTT. As protein: CASSLGGLAYLTDTQYF.

The chain has TRBV7-3 and TRBJ2-1; 11 bases fit TRBD2. Germline values: CDR1 SGHTA, CDR2 FQGTGA. V shed 6 bases, J shed 6 bases, and the junction held 7 bases outside the gene matches. The CDR3 extends over 15 amino acids. CDR3 loop: CASSRTSGGPNEQFF. CDR3 nucleotides: TGTGCCAGCAGTCGAACTAGCGGGGGACCCAATGAGCAGTTCTTC. Based on the CDR3 plus reference TRBV7-3 and TRBJ2-1, the full variable domain is GAGVSQTPSNKVTEKGKYVELRCDPISGHTALYWYRQSLGQGPEFLIYFQGTGAADDSGLPNDRFFAVRPEGSVSTLKIQRTERGDSAVYLCASSRTSGGPNEQFFGPGTRLTVL.

V and J are TRBV3-1 (or the pseudogene TRBV3-2) and TRBJ2-3; TRBD2 aligns across 8 bases. There are 16 residues in the CDR3. CDR1 and CDR2 from the germline V gene are LGHDT and YNNKEL (reference sequence). V dropped 1 base and J dropped 2; count of bases not matched to a gene: 5. The DNA for the CDR3 is TGTGCCAGCAGCCAAGGAGCGGGAGTTAACACAGATACGCAGTATTTT. Its translation: CASSQGAGVNTDTQYF.

The chain employs TRBV5-4 and TRBJ2-2, with D possibly TRBD1 on 7 matching bases. The CDR3 is made up of 14 amino acids. The V end was cut by 5 bases, the J end by 6 bases, with 14 bases between. The germline CDR1 and CDR2 sequences are SGHNT and YYREEE (reference sequence). The CDR3 region is CASRQQGGAGELFF. CDR3 nucleotides: TGTGCCAGCAGGCAGCAGGGGGGCGCCGGGGAGCTGTTTTTT.

This clone came up once. CDR3 sequence (DNA): TGTGCCAGCAGCCTTAGCGGGGGCGGGCAGTATTTT. Translated, it gives CASSLSGGGQYF. V is TRBV3-1 (or the pseudogene TRBV3-2) and J is TRBJ2-3; 9 bases fit TRBD2. The CDR3 sequence is 12 residues long. The germline V gene encodes CDR1 LGHDT and CDR2 YNNKEL (reference sequence). After removal of 4 bases from V and 11 bases from J, the junction contained 4 bases not matched to a gene.

The V gene is TRBV6-2 or TRBV6-3, the J gene TRBJ2-1; 8 bases agree with TRBD2. Looked up from germline, CDR1 is MNHEY and CDR2 is SVGEGT. The CDR3 extends over 15 amino acids. V gave up 3 bases and J gave up 9 bases; unmatched junction bases: 10. The CDR3 here is CASSYRGGLPTEQFF. Written as DNA, the CDR3 is TGTGCCAGCAGTTATCGGGGGGGCCTACCCACTGAGCAGTTCTTC.